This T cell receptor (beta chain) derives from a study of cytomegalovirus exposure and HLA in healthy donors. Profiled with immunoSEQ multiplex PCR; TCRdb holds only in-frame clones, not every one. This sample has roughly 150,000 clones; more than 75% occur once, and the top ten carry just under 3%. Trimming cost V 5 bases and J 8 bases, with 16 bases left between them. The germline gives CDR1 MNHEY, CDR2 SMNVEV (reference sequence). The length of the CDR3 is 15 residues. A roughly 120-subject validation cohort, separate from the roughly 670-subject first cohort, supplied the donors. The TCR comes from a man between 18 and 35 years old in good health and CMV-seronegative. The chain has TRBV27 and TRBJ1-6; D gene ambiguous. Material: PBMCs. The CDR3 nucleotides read TGTGCCAGCAGTCCCCGCATGGGAGCGGATTCACCCCTCCACTTT. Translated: CASSPRMGADSPLHF.